This T cell receptor (beta chain) comes out of a study of Graves' ophthalmopathy and Graves' hyperthyroidism. At the level of the study: There was a collection of peripheral blood at initial diagnosis, before any treatment.

The CDR3 runs 12 residues. The germline V gene has CDR1 MNHEY and CDR2 SVGAGI. As to this clonotype: An end of the junction differs from the germline gene, which may be a read error.

Other autoimmune diseases, uncontrolled infections, pregnancy or lactation led to the exclusion of patients. Clinical symptoms and serum thyroxine were used for diagnosis; TRAb, thyroid ultrasound and orbital computed tomography were also relied on. RNA served as the template for amplifying TCR beta CDR3 regions. The workflow started with a first-round RT-PCR run with HTBI primers and then moved on to a second-round multiplex PCR. TCRdb reprocessed the multiplex PCR reads via MiXCR and lists one record per CDR3 protein. This sample has over 12,000 distinct CDR3 sequences, with roughly 45% found just once.

Input material: peripheral blood. The TCR comes from a woman younger than 45 with Graves' ophthalmopathy. The chain links TRBV6-5 to TRBJ2-5; possibly TRBD2 for D (6 bases). The CDR3 DNA follows: TGTGCCATCAGTGGAGGGCCTCAGACCCAGTACTTC. Its protein product is CAISGGPQTQYF.